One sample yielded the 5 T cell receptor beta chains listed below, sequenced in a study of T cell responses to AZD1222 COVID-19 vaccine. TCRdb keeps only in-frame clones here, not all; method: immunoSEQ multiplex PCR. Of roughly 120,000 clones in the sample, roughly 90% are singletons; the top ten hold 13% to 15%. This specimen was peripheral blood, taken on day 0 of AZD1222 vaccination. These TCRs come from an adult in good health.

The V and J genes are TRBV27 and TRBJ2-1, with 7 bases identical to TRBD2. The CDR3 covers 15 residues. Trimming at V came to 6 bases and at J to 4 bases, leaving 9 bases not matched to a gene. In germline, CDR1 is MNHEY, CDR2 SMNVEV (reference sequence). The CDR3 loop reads CASSPRDYTYNEQFF. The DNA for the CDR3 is TGTGCCAGCAGCCCCCGGGACTATACATACAATGAGCAGTTCTTC.

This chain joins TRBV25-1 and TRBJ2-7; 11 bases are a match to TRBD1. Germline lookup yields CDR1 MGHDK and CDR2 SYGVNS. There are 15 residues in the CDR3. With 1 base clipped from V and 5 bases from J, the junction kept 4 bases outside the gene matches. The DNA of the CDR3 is TGTGCCAGCAGTGAATTGAGGACAGGGGGCGACGAGCAGTACTTC. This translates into CASSELRTGGDEQYF.

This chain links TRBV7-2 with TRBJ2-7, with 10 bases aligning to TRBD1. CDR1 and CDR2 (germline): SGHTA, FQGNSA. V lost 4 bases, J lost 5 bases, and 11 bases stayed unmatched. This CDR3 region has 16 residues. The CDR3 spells CASSSHPGTGEHEQYF. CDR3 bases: TGTGCCAGCAGCTCGCATCCCGGGACAGGGGAACACGAGCAGTACTTC.

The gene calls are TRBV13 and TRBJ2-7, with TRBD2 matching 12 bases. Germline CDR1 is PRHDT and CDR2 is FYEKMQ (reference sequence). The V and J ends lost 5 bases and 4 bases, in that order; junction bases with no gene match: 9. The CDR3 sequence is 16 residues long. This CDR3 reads CASSTRLAGAGYEQYF. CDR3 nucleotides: TGTGCCAGCAGCACCCGACTAGCGGGAGCCGGGTACGAGCAGTACTTC.

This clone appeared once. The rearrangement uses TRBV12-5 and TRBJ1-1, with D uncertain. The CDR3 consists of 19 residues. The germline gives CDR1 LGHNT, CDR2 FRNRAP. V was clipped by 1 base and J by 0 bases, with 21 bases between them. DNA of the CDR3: TGTGCTAGTGGTTTGGACCTCAACCAAAGGATCGTCATGAACACTGAAGCTTTCTTT. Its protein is CASGLDLNQRIVMNTEAFF.